A selection of T cell receptor beta chains follows, all from one sample in a study of blood T cell repertoires in COVID-19. TCRdb's table, derived via immunoSEQ multiplex PCR, lists solely in-frame clones and lacks some. The sample records about 32,000 clones, roughly 88% being singletons. The sample was peripheral blood. The receptor set was obtained from a man aged 70-80 years with active or convalescent COVID-19. Both conserved end residues are part of each CDR3. D genes are given only for firm matches. Rows give clone size only sometimes, using once, few, many, or a class for an expanded clone.

TRBV5-1	TRBD1	TRBJ1-1	NA	TGCGCCAGCAGCTTGGAACAGGGGGTAGGAGCTTTCTTT	CASSLEQGVGAFF
TRBV5-1	NA	TRBJ1-1	NA	TGCGCCAGCAGCCTCCAGACAAGCATGAACACTGAAGCTTTCTTT	CASSLQTSMNTEAFF
TRBV12-3/TRBV12-4	NA	TRBJ1-1	NA	TGTGCCAGCAGTCGAGACTCCCCTGAAGCTTTCTTT	CASSRDSPEAFF
TRBV4-1	TRBD2	TRBJ2-7	NA	TGCGCCAGCAGCCAAGCCTGGATCGTCCCTAGCGGGAGGGCCTACGAGCAGTACTTC	CASSQAWIVPSGRAYEQYF
TRBV7-8	TRBD2	TRBJ2-3	NA	TGTGCCAGCAGCTTACTGCGCGGGGGGAGCACAGATACGCAGTATTTT	CASSLLRGGSTDTQYF
TRBV7-9	NA	TRBJ1-2	NA	TGTGCCAGCAGCTTAAGGGGGGGATATGGCTACACCTTC	CASSLRGGYGYTF
TRBV4-2	NA	TRBJ2-5	NA	TGTGCCAGCAGCCAGGGAGAAGCAGGCTCGAAAGAGACCCAGTACTTC	CASSQGEAGSKETQYF
TRBV7-9	NA	TRBJ2-3	NA	TGTGCCAGCAGCCAGCCGGGGCAGGGGTCAGATACGCAGTATTTT	CASSQPGQGSDTQYF
TRBV9	NA	TRBJ1-2	NA	TGTGCCAGCAGCGCCCCCAGGCTAGGCTACACCTTC	CASSAPRLGYTF
TRBV5-1	NA	TRBJ1-2	few	TGCGCCAGCAGAGGTACAGGATCGAACTATGGCTACACCTTC	CASRGTGSNYGYTF
TRBV7-2	NA	TRBJ1-1	NA	TGTGCCAGCAGTCGTCAACAGGCCAAAATGAACACTGAAGCTTTCTTT	CASSRQQAKMNTEAFF
TRBV18	TRBD1	TRBJ1-3	NA	TGTGCCAGCTCACCACTCTTCAGGACAGGCTCCAGCTCTGGAAACACCATATATTTT	CASSPLFRTGSSSGNTIYF
TRBV19	TRBD2	TRBJ2-7	NA	TGTGCCAGTACCTACTCTGGGGCGGGAGCCTACGAGCAGTACTTC	CASTYSGAGAYEQYF
TRBV2	TRBD1	TRBJ2-7	NA	TGTGCCAGCAAGGGACAGGGGGCAGTTGGCGAGCAGTACTTC	CASKGQGAVGEQYF
TRBV5-5	TRBD2	TRBJ2-7	NA	TGTGCCAGCAGCTTGGTGACTAGCGGGCCTTCCTACGAGCAGTACTTC	CASSLVTSGPSYEQYF
TRBV4-2	NA	TRBJ2-1	NA	TGTGCCAGCAGCCAAGATCTTCTAGGCCTTAACAATGAGCAGTTCTTC	CASSQDLLGLNNEQFF
TRBV9	TRBD1	TRBJ2-7	NA	TGTGCCAGCAGCGTAGACCAGGGGGCGTTGGACGAGCAGTACTTC	CASSVDQGALDEQYF
TRBV7-2	TRBD2	TRBJ2-5	NA	TGTGCCAGCAGTCCTGGGACTATCCAAGAGACCCAGTACTTC	CASSPGTIQETQYF
TRBV7-9	NA	TRBJ1-1	NA	TGTGCCAGCAGCTTAGAGGGAGGCAGAAACACTGAAGCTTTCTTT	CASSLEGGRNTEAFF
TRBV28	TRBD1	TRBJ1-1	NA	TGTGCCAGCAGTTTGGGACAGACCAAAGAAGCTTTCTTT	CASSLGQTKEAFF
TRBV4-3	NA	TRBJ1-2	NA	TGCGCCAGCAGCCCTCGGACCCCGGCGGGCAGCTATGGCTACACCTTC	CASSPRTPAGSYGYTF
TRBV5-5	NA	TRBJ1-5	NA	TGTGCCAGCAGCTCCGGACTCATCCAACAGCCCCAGCATTTT	CASSSGLIQQPQHF
TRBV2	NA	TRBJ2-7	NA	TGTGCCAGCAGCCCTGCGGGCAACGAGCAGTACTTC	CASSPAGNEQYF
TRBV7-2	TRBD2	TRBJ2-1	NA	TGTGCCAGCAGCGACTCTAGCGGGTCCTACAATGAGCAGTTCTTC	CASSDSSGSYNEQFF
TRBV27	TRBD2	TRBJ2-7	NA	TGTGCCAGCAGTTTCTCCGGGACGGGGGGATTCGAGCAGTACTTC	CASSFSGTGGFEQYF
TRBV18	NA	TRBJ2-7	NA	TGTGCCAGCTCACCATCTCTAGAAAACTACGAGCAGTACTTC	CASSPSLENYEQYF
TRBV7-2	NA	TRBJ1-1	NA	TGTGCCAGCAGCTTATTGCACTTGAACACTGAAGCTTTCTTT	CASSLLHLNTEAFF